Listed below are T cell receptor beta chains from one sample, sequenced in a study of blood T cell repertoires in COVID-19. The assay was immunoSEQ multiplex PCR, and TCRdb's table has in-frame clones only and misses some. The sample includes 120,000 to 150,000 clones, under 90% seen only once; the top ten take roughly 8.6%. The sequenced material came from peripheral blood. These receptor sequences come from a woman of 80 years or more in a cohort sampled during active or convalescent COVID-19. Both conserved end residues are part of each CDR3. D genes are given only for firm matches. For some rows the clone size is stated as once, few or many, or as a class when expanded; others skip it.

len: 14
v_gene: TRBV27
abundance: NA
j_gene: TRBJ1-6
d_gene: TRBD1
CDR3nt: TGTGCCAGCAGTGGCGGGACAGGGGCTTCACCCCTCCACTTT
CDR3aa: CASSGGTGASPLHF

len: 11
v_gene: TRBV28
abundance: few
j_gene: TRBJ1-5
d_gene: NA
CDR3nt: TGTGCCAGCAGTGCAGATCAGCCCCAGCATTTT
CDR3aa: CASSADQPQHF

len: 15
v_gene: TRBV29-1
abundance: once
j_gene: TRBJ2-3
d_gene: NA
CDR3nt: TGCAGCGTTGAAGAGGTGGCGGGGGCTACAGATACGCAGTATTTT
CDR3aa: CSVEEVAGATDTQYF

len: 15
v_gene: TRBV6-1
abundance: NA
j_gene: TRBJ2-3
d_gene: NA
CDR3nt: TGTGCCAGCAGTGAACGATCCCTAGCGCGGGATACGCAGTATTTT
CDR3aa: CASSERSLARDTQYF

len: 14
v_gene: TRBV7-9
abundance: NA
j_gene: TRBJ1-2
d_gene: NA
CDR3nt: TGTGCCAGCAGCTCCTCGGACACCCGCTATGGCTACACCTTC
CDR3aa: CASSSSDTRYGYTF

len: 11
v_gene: TRBV6-5
abundance: NA
j_gene: TRBJ1-2
d_gene: NA
CDR3nt: TGTGCCAGCAGTCAAACAGGGATTTACACCTTC
CDR3aa: CASSQTGIYTF

len: 14
v_gene: TRBV5-6
abundance: many
j_gene: TRBJ1-5
d_gene: NA
CDR3nt: TGTGCCAGCAGCTTATCAGGGGTCCTTCAGCCCCAGCATTTT
CDR3aa: CASSLSGVLQPQHF

len: 13
v_gene: TRBV4-1
abundance: NA
j_gene: TRBJ2-5
d_gene: NA
CDR3nt: TGCGCCAGCAGCCAAGGGGCCTTGGAGACCCAGTACTTC
CDR3aa: CASSQGALETQYF

len: 14
v_gene: TRBV5-1
abundance: NA
j_gene: TRBJ1-1
d_gene: NA
CDR3nt: TGCGCCAGCAGCTTCAACTCAGGGAACACTGAAGCTTTCTTT
CDR3aa: CASSFNSGNTEAFF

len: 18
v_gene: TRBV6-2/TRBV6-3
abundance: NA
j_gene: TRBJ1-5
d_gene: TRBD1
CDR3nt: TGTGCCAGCAGTAAGGGACAGGGCGAAATTAGTAGCAATCAGCCCCAGCATTTT
CDR3aa: CASSKGQGEISSNQPQHF

len: 15
v_gene: TRBV29-1
abundance: NA
j_gene: TRBJ1-5
d_gene: NA
CDR3nt: TGCAGCGTGGATATACAGGGTGGCGGCAATCAGCCCCAGCATTTT
CDR3aa: CSVDIQGGGNQPQHF

len: 13
v_gene: TRBV29-1
abundance: NA
j_gene: TRBJ2-5
d_gene: TRBD1
CDR3nt: TGCAGCGTTGAATATAGGGGACAGGGGACCCAGTACTTC
CDR3aa: CSVEYRGQGTQYF

len: 11
v_gene: TRBV20-1
abundance: NA
j_gene: TRBJ1-1
d_gene: NA
CDR3nt: TGCAGTGCCCCACAGAACACTGAAGCTTTCTTT
CDR3aa: CSAPQNTEAFF